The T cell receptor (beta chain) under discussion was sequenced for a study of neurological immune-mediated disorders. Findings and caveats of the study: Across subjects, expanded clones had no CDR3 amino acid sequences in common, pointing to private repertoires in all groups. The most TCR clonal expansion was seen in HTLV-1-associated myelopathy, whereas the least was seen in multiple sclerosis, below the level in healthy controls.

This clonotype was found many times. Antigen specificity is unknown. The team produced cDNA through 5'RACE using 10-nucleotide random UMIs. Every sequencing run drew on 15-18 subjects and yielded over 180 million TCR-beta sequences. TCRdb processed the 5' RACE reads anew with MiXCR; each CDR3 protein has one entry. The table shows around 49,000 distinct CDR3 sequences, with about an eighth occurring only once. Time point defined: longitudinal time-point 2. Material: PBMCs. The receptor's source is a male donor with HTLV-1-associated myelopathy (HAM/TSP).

The CDR3 DNA reads TGTGCCACCTCTCTCGGGCTGAACACTGAAGCTTTCTTT. Translated: CATSLGLNTEAFF. V usage is TRBV24-1 and J usage is TRBJ1-1; D unclear. Looked up from germline, CDR1 is KGHDR and CDR2 is SFDVKD. The CDR3 length is 13 residues. The V end lost 9 bases, the J end lost 0 bases, and 10 bases lay between the germline ends.